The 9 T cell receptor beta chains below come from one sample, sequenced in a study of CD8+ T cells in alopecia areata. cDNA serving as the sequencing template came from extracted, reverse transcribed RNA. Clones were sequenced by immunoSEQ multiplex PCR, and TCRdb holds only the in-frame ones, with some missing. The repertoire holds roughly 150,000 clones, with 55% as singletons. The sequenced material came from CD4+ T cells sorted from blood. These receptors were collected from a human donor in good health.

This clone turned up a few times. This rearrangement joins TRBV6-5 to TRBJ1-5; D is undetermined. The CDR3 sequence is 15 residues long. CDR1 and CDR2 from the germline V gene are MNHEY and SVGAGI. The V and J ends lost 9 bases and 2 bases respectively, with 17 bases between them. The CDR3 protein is CASKLDPTGNQPQHF. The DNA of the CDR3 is TGTGCCAGTAAGCTCGACCCCACCGGCAATCAGCCCCAGCATTTT.

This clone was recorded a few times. Here the CDR3 DNA reads TGCGCCAGCAGTCAATACGTCAGCTACCAAGAGACCCAGTACTTC. Protein: CASSQYVSYQETQYF. The chain carries TRBV23-1 and TRBJ2-5; D gene uncertain. TRBV23-1 is an open reading frame, and its role is uncertain. This CDR3 has 15 residues. Deletions cut 1 base from V and 0 bases from J, with 9 bases between.

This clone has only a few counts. This CDR3 reads CASSQAKQGRLEETQYF. The CDR3 nucleotides read TGTGCCAGCAGCCAAGCAAAACAGGGGCGACTAGAGGAGACCCAGTACTTC. This chain uses TRBV14 with TRBJ2-5, with D possibly TRBD1 on 7 matching bases. V was clipped by 1 base and J by 5 bases, with 20 bases between them. CDR1 is SGHDN and CDR2 is FVKESK in the germline V gene. The CDR3 is 17 amino acids.

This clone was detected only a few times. The CDR3 DNA reads TGTGCCAGCAGCTTATGGGCCGCTGAAGCTTTCTTT. Translation: CASSLWAAEAFF. V and J are TRBV7-9 and TRBJ1-1; no clear D gene. The germline V gene encodes CDR1 SEHNR and CDR2 FQNEAQ (reference sequence). The CDR3 sequence is 12 residues long. The germline V and J ends were trimmed by 2 bases and 6 bases, with 7 bases remaining between them.

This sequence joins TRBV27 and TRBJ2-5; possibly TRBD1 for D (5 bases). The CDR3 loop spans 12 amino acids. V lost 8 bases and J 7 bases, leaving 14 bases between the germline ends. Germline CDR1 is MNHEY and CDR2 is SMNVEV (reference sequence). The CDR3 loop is CASSTGPGTQYF. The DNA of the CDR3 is TGTGCCAGCTCTACAGGCCCCGGGACCCAGTACTTC.

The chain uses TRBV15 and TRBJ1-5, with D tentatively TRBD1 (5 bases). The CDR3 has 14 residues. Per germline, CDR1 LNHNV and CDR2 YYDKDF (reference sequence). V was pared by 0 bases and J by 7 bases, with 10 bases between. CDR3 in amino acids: CATSRDRAGQPQHF. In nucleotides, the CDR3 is TGTGCCACCAGCAGAGACAGGGCAGGGCAGCCCCAGCATTTT.

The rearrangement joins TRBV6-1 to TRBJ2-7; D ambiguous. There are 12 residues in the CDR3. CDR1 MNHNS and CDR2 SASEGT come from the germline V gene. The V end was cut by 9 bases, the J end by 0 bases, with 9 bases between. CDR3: CASVQASYEQYF. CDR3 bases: TGTGCCAGTGTCCAGGCCTCCTACGAGCAGTACTTC.

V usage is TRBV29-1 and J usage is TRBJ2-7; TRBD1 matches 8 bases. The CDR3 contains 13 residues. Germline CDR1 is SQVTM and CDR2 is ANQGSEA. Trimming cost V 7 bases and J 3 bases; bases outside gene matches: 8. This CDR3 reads CSALDREHYEQYF. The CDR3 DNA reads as TGCAGCGCTTTGGACAGGGAACACTACGAGCAGTACTTC.

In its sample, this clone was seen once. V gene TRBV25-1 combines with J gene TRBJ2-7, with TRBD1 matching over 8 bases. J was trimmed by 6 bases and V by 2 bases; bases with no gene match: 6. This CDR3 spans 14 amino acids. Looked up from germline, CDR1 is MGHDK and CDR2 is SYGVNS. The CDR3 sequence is CASSEMDRAGEQYF. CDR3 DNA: TGTGCCAGCAGTGAAATGGACAGGGCCGGCGAGCAGTACTTC.